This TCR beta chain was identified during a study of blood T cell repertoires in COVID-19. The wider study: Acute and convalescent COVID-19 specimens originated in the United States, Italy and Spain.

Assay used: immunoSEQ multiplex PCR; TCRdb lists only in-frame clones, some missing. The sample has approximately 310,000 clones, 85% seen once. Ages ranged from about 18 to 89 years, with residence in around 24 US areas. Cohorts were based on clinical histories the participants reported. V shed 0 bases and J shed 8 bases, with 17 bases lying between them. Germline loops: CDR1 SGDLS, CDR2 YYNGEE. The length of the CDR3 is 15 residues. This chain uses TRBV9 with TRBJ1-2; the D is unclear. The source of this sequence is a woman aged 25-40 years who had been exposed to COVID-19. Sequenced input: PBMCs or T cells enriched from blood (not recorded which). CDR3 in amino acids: CASSVDLSAASGYTF. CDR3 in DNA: TGTGCCAGCAGCGTAGATTTGTCGGCAGCGAGCGGCTACACCTTC.